Listed below are T cell receptor beta chains from one sample, sequenced in a study of blood T cell repertoires in COVID-19. Assay: immunoSEQ multiplex PCR; the TCRdb copy retains only in-frame clones and omits some. The sample has 310,000 or so clones; about 87% are singletons. Source material: peripheral blood. These receptors were obtained from a man between 65 and 80 years old with acute or convalescent COVID-19. Both conserved end residues are part of each CDR3. D genes are given only for firm matches. Clone size, where shown, is once, few, many, or a class for clones that have expanded.

size,J,V,D,CDR3,DNA
-,TRBJ1-2,TRBV6-5,-,CASSTGLGYTF,TGTGCCAGCAGTACGGGATTGGGCTACACCTTC
once,TRBJ2-1,TRBV7-8,-,CASSSVGRGNEQFF,TGTGCCAGCAGCTCGGTCGGGAGAGGAAATGAGCAGTTCTTC
-,TRBJ2-1,TRBV29-1,TRBD1,CSVPDRVSYNEQFF,TGCAGCGTTCCGGACAGGGTCTCCTACAATGAGCAGTTCTTC
-,TRBJ1-5,TRBV21-1,-,CASSGGTVAQPQHF,TGTGCCAGCAGCGGTGGGACAGTCGCTCAGCCCCAGCATTTT
-,TRBJ1-1,TRBV10-2,TRBD1,CASSGQVATEAFF,TGCGCCAGCAGCGGACAGGTTGCGACTGAAGCTTTCTTT
-,TRBJ1-5,TRBV28,TRBD1,CAGQGAGGNQPQHF,TGTGCCGGCCAGGGGGCAGGAGGCAATCAGCCCCAGCATTTT
-,TRBJ1-4,TRBV30,TRBD1,CASNRGGRDEKLFF,TGTGCCAGCAACAGGGGTGGGAGAGATGAAAAACTGTTTTTT
-,TRBJ2-2,TRBV25-1,-,CASSRGISSRRNTGELFF,TGTGCCAGCAGCCGCGGGATTAGCAGCCGCCGGAACACCGGGGAGCTGTTTTTT
once,TRBJ2-1,TRBV7-9,TRBD1,CASSLGQGRGEQFF,TGTGCCAGCAGCCTGGGACAGGGGAGGGGTGAGCAGTTCTTC
once,TRBJ1-6,TRBV18,-,CASSPSIGGNNSPLHF,TGTGCCAGCTCACCATCAATAGGAGGGAACAATTCACCCCTCCACTTT
-,TRBJ2-2,TRBV19,TRBD2,CASSIRTSGLTGELFF,TGTGCCAGTAGTATACGGACTAGCGGATTGACCGGGGAGCTGTTTTTT
-,TRBJ2-7,TRBV19,TRBD1,CASRASGAGGYEQYF,TGTGCCAGTAGGGCTTCTGGGGCAGGGGGCTACGAGCAGTACTTC
-,TRBJ2-5,TRBV4-2,TRBD2,CASSQAASGGQETQYF,TGTGCCAGCAGCCAAGCCGCTAGCGGGGGACAAGAGACCCAGTACTTC
-,TRBJ1-3,TRBV19,-,CASSSSGTSGNTIYF,TGTGCCAGTAGTAGCTCCGGGACATCTGGAAACACCATATATTTT
-,TRBJ2-3,TRBV29-1,TRBD2,CSVERSLAGGEDTQYF,TGCAGCGTTGAAAGGTCCCTAGCGGGAGGGGAAGATACGCAGTATTTT
-,TRBJ2-2,TRBV5-4,TRBD1,CASSLPGQGSTGELFF,TGTGCCAGCAGCTTGCCGGGACAGGGAAGCACCGGGGAGCTGTTTTTT
-,TRBJ1-6,TRBV4-3,-,CASSQGGGYNSPLHF,TGCGCCAGCAGCCAAGGGGGGGGCTATAATTCACCCCTCCACTTT
-,TRBJ1-3,TRBV3-1/TRBV3-2,-,CASSRPSSGNTIYF,TGTGCCAGCAGCCGGCCATCTTCTGGAAACACCATATATTTT
-,TRBJ1-4,TRBV5-6,-,CASSLVVRQGATNEKLFF,TGTGCCAGCAGCTTGGTGGTGCGTCAGGGCGCAACTAATGAAAAACTGTTTTTT
-,TRBJ2-7,TRBV11-2,TRBD1,CASSTGTGQVEQYF,TGTGCCAGCAGCACCGGGACAGGGCAGGTCGAGCAGTACTTC
-,TRBJ2-7,TRBV4-2,-,CASSQRTVGEQYF,TGTGCCAGCAGCCAACGGACAGTGGGCGAGCAGTACTTC
-,TRBJ1-1,TRBV19,TRBD1,CASSIDGRRTGMNTEAFF,TGTGCCAGTAGTATAGATGGTCGTCGGACAGGCATGAACACTGAAGCTTTCTTT
-,TRBJ1-5,TRBV6-5,TRBD1,CASNRDRLLGQPQHF,TGTGCCAGCAACCGGGACAGGCTTCTCGGGCAGCCCCAGCATTTT
-,TRBJ2-7,TRBV2,-,CASTKEGEQYF,TGTGCCAGCACAAAGGAGGGCGAGCAGTACTTC
-,TRBJ1-3,TRBV7-9,-,CASKGRGNTIYF,TGTGCCAGCAAGGGGCGCGGAAACACCATATATTTT
-,TRBJ1-3,TRBV3-1/TRBV3-2,TRBD1,CASSQVRTGVYRNTIYF,TGTGCCAGCAGCCAAGTTAGGACAGGGGTCTATCGAAACACCATATATTTT
-,TRBJ2-1,TRBV6-2/TRBV6-3,TRBD1,CASSYYTGTGVRDEQFF,TGTGCCAGCAGTTACTACACCGGGACAGGGGTTCGCGATGAGCAGTTCTTC
-,TRBJ2-5,TRBV11-2,-,CASSLVSGQVWETQYF,TGTGCCAGCAGCTTAGTTAGCGGACAGGTTTGGGAGACCCAGTACTTC
-,TRBJ1-1,TRBV5-6,TRBD1,CASRSGQGGSAFF,TGTGCCAGCAGGTCGGGACAGGGGGGTTCGGCTTTCTTT
once,TRBJ1-4,TRBV14,TRBD1,CASSPGTGHNEKLFF,TGTGCCAGCAGCCCGGGGACAGGGCACAATGAAAAACTGTTTTTT
-,TRBJ2-2,TRBV27,-,CASSFWSDNTGELFF,TGTGCCAGCAGTTTCTGGTCAGATAACACCGGGGAGCTGTTTTTT